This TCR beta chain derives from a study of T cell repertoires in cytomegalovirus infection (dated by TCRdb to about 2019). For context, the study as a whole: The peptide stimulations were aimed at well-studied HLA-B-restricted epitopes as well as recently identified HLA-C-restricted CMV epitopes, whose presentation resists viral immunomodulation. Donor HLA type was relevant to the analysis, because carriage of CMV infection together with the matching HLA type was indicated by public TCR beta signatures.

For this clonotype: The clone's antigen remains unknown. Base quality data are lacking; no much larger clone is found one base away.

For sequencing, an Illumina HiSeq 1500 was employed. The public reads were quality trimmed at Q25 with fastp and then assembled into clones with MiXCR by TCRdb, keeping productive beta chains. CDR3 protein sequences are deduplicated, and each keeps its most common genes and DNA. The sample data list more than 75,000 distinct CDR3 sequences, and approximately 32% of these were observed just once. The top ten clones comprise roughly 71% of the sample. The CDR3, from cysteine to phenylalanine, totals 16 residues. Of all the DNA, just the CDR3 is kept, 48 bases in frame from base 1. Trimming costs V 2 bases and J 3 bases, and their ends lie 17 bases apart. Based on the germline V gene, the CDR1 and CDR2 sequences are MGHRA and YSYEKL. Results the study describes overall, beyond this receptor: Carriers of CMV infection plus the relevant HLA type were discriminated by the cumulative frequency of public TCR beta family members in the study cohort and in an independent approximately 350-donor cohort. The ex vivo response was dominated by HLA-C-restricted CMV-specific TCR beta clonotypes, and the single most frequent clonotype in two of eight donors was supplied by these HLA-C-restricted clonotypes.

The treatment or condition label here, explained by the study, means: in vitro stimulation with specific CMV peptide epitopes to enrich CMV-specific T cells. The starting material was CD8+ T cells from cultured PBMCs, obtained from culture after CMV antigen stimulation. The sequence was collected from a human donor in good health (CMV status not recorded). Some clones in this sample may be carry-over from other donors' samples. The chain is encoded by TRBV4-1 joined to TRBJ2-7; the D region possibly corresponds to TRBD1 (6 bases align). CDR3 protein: CASSQTLTGRYYEQYF. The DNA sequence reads TGCGCCAGCAGCCAAACCCTTACAGGGAGATACTACGAGCAGTACTTC.